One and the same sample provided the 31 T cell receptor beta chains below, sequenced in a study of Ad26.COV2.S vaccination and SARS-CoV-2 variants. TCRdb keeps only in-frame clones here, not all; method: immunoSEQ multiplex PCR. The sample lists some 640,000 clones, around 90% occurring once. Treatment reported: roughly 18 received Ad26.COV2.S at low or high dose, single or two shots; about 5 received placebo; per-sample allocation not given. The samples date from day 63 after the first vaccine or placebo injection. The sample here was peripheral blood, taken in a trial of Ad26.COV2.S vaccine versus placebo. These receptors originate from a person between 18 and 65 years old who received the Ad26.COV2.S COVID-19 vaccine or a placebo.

The CDR3 region is CASSLMLGDLAKNIQYF. The CDR3 DNA sequence: TGTGCCAGCAGCTTGATGCTAGGGGATTTAGCCAAAAACATTCAGTACTTC. V gene TRBV5-8 combines with J gene TRBJ2-4, with D perhaps matching TRBD1 (5 bases). Germline V gene data show CDR1 as SGHTS and CDR2 as YDEGEE. V was shortened by 1 base and J by 0 bases, with 14 bases between the two germline ends. CDR3 length: 17 residues.

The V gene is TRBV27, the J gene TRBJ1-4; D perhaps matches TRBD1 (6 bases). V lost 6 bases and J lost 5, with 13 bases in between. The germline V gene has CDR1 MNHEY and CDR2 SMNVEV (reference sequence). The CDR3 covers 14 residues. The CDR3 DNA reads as TGTGCCAGCAGGTCACAGGGCCTGAATGAAAAACTGTTTTTT. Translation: CASRSQGLNEKLFF.

CDR3 region: CASRDPSSFGNTIYF. DNA for the CDR3: TGTGCCAGCAGAGATCCATCGTCCTTTGGAAACACCATATATTTT. The rearrangement joins TRBV6-5 to TRBJ1-3; D gene ambiguous. The CDR3 runs to 15 residues. Germline CDR1 reads MNHEY; CDR2 reads SVGAGI. Trimming removed 6 bases from V and 3 bases from J, with 15 bases in between.

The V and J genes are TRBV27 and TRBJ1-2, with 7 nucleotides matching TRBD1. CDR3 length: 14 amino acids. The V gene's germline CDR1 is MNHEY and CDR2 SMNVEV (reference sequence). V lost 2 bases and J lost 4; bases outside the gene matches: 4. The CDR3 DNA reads TGTGCCAGCAGTTTAGGAGGGGGCGTCTATGGCTACACCTTC. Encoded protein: CASSLGGGVYGYTF.

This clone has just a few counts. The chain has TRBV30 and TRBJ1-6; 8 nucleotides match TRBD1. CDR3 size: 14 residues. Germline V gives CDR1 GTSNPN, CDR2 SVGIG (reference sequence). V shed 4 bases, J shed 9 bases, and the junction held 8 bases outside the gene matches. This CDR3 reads CAWNRQGFGSPLHF. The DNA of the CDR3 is TGTGCCTGGAACCGACAGGGGTTCGGTTCACCCCTCCACTTT. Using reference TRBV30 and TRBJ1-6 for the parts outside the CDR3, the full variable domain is SQTIHQWPATLVQPVGSPLSLECTVEGTSNPNLYWYRQAAGRGLQLLFYSVGIGQISSEVPQNLSASRPQDRQFILSSKKLLLSDSGFYLCAWNRQGFGSPLHFGNGTRLTVT.

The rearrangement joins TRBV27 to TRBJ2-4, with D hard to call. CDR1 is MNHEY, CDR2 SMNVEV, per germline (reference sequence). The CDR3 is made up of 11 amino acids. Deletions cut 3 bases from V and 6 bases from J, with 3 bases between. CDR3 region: CASSLGNIQYF. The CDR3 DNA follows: TGTGCCAGCAGTTTGGGAAACATTCAGTACTTC.

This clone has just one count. CDR3 protein: CASSSGQTRNYGYTF. In DNA, the CDR3 is TGCGCCAGCAGCTCAGGACAGACCCGTAACTATGGCTACACCTTC. V usage is TRBV5-1 and J usage is TRBJ1-2; tentative D call: TRBD1 (6 bases). V was clipped by 3 bases and J by 1 base, with 13 bases between them. Looked up from germline, CDR1 is SGHRS and CDR2 is YFSETQ. CDR3 size: 15 residues.

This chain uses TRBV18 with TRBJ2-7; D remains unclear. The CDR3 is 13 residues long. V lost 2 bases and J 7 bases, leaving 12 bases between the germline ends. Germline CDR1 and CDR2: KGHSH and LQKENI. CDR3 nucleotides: TGTGCCAGCTCACCAGACCTAGTCGGGGAGCAGTACTTC. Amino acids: CASSPDLVGEQYF.

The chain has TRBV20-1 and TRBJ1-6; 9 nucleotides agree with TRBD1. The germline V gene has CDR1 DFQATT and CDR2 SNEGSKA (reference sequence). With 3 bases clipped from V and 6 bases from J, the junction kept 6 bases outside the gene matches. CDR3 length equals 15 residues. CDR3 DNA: TGCAGTGCTAGTACCGGGACAGGGAGTAATTCACCCCTCCACTTT. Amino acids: CSASTGTGSNSPLHF.

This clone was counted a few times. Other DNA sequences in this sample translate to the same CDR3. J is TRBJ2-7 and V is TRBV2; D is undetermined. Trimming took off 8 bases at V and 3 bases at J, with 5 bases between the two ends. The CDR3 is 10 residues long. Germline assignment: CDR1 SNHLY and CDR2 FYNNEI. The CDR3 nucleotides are TGTGCCAGCTCGAACTACGAGCAGTACTTC. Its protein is CASSNYEQYF. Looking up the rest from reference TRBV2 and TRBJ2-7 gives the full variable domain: EPEVTQTPSHQVTQMGQEVILRCVPISNHLYFYWYRQILGQKVEFLVSFYNNEISEKSEIFDDQFSVERPDGSNFTLKIRSTKLEDSAMYFCASSNYEQYFGPGTRLTVT.

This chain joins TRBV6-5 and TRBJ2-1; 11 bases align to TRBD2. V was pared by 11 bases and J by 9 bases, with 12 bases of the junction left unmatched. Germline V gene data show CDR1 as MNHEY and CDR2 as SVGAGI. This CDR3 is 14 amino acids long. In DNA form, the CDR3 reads TGTGCCCTGAGGGAACTAGCGGGAGAGGGTGAGCAGTTCTTC. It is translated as CALRELAGEGEQFF.

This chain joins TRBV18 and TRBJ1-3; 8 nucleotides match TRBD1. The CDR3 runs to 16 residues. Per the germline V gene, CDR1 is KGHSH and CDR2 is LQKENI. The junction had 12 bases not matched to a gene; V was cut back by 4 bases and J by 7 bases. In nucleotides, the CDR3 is TGTGCCAGCTCACAAAACTCGGGACAGGACGGTAACACCATATATTTT. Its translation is CASSQNSGQDGNTIYF.

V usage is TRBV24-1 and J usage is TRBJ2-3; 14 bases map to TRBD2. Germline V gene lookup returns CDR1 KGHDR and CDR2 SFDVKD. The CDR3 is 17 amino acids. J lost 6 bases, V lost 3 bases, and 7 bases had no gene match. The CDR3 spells CATSDLGLAGDGDTQYF. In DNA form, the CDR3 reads TGTGCCACCAGTGATCTGGGACTAGCGGGAGATGGGGATACGCAGTATTTT.

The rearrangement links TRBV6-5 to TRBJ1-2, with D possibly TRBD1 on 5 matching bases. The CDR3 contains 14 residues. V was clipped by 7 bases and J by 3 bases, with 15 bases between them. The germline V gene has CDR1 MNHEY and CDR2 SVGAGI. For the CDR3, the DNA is TGTGCCAGCACCGGACACGGCCGAGACTATGGCTACACCTTC. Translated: CASTGHGRDYGYTF.

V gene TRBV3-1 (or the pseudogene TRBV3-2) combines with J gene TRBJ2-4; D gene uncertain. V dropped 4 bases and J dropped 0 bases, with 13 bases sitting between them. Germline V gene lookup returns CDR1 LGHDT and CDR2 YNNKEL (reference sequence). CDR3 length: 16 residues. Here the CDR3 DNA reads TGTGCCAGCAGCCCACCCCGAGAGTTAGCCAAAAACATTCAGTACTTC. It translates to CASSPPRELAKNIQYF.

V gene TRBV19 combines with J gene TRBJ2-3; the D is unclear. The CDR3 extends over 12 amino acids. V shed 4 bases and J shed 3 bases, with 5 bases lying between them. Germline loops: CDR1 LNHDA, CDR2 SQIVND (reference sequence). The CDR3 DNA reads TGTGCCAGTAGTACACGGACAGATACGCAGTATTTT. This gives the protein CASSTRTDTQYF. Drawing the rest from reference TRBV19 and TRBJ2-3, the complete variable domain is DGGITQSPKYLFRKEGQNVTLSCEQNLNHDAMYWYRQDPGQGLRLIYYSQIVNDFQKGDIAEGYSVSREKKESFPLTVTSAQKNPTAFYLCASSTRTDTQYFGPGTRLTVL.

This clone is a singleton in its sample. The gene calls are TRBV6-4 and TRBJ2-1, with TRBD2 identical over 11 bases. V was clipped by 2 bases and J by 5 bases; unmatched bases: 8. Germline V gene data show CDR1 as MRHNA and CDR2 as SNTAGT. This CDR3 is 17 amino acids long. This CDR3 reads CASSDGYSGRADNEQFF. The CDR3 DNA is TGTGCCAGCAGTGACGGGTATAGCGGGAGGGCCGACAATGAGCAGTTCTTC.

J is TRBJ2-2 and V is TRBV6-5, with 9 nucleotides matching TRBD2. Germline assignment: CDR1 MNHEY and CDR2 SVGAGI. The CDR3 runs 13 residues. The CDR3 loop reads CAVDLAGTGELFF. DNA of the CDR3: TGTGCTGTTGATCTAGCGGGAACCGGGGAGCTGTTTTTT.

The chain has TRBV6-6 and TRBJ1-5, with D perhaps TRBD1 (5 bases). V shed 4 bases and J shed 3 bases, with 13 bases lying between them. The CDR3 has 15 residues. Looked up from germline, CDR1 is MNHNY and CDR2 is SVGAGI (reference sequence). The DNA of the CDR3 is TGTGCCAGCAGTTTGCGGGGGGTTCCCAATCAGCCCCAGCATTTT. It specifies CASSLRGVPNQPQHF.

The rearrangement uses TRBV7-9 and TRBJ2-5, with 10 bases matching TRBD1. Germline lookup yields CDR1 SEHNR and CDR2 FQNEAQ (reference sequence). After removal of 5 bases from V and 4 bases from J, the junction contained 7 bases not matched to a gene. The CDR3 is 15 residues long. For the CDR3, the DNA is TGTGCCAGCAGCCCATGGGACAGGGGCGGAGAGACCCAGTACTTC. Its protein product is CASSPWDRGGETQYF.

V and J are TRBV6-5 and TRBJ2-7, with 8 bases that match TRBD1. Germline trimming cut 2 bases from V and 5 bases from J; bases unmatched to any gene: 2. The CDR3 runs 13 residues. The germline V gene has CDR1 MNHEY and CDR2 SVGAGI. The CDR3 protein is CASSYLDRDEQYF. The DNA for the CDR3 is TGTGCCAGCAGTTACCTGGACAGGGACGAGCAGTACTTC.

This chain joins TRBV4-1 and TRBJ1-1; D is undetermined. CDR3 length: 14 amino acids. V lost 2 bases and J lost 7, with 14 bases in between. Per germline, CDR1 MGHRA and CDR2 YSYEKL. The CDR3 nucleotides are TGCGCCAGCAGCCAAAAACAAGCCGGGATTGAAGCTTTCTTT. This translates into CASSQKQAGIEAFF.

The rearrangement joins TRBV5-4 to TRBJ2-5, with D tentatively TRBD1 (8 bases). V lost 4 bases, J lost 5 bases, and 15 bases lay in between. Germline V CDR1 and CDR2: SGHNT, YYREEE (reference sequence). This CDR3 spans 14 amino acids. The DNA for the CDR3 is TGTGCCAGCAGCCAACAACAGGGGGGGGAGACCCAGTACTTC. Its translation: CASSQQQGGETQYF.

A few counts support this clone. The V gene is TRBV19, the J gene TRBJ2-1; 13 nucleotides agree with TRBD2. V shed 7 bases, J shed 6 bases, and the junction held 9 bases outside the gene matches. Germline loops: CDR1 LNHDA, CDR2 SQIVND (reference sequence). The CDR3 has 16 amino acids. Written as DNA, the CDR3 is TGTGCCAGTAACCATCCCGGGACTAGCGGGACCAATGAGCAGTTCTTC. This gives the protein CASNHPGTSGTNEQFF.

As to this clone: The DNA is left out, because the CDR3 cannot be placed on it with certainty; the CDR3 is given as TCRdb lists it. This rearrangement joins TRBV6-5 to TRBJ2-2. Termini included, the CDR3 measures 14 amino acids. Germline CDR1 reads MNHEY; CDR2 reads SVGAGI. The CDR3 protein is CASSSISGPGELFF.

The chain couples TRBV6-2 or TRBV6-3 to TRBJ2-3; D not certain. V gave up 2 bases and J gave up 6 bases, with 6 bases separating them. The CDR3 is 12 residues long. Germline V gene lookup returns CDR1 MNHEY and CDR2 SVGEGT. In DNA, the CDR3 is TGTGCCAGCAGTTACATTCCTGATACGCAGTATTTT. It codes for CASSYIPDTQYF.

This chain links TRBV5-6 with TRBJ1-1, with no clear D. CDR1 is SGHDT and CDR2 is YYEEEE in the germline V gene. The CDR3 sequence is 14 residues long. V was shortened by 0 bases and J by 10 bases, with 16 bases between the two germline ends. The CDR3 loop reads CASSLAGQEVGAFF. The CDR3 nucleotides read TGTGCCAGCAGCTTGGCCGGTCAGGAGGTCGGAGCTTTCTTT.

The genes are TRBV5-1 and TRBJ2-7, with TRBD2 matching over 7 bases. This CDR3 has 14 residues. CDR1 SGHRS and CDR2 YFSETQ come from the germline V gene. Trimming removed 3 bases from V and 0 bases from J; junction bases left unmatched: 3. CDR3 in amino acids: CASSSSGGSYEQYF. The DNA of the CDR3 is TGCGCCAGCAGCTCTAGCGGCGGCTCCTACGAGCAGTACTTC.

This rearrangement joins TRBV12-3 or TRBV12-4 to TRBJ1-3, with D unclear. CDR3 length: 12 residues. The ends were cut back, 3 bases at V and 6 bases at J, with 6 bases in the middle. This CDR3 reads CASSFPINTIYF. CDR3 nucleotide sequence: TGTGCCAGCAGTTTCCCGATAAACACCATATATTTT.

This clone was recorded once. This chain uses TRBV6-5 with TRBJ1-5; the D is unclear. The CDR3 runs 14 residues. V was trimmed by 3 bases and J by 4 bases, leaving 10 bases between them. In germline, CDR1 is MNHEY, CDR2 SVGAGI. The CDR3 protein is CASSYSGPNQPQHF. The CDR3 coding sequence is TGTGCCAGCAGTTATTCCGGGCCGAATCAGCCCCAGCATTTT.

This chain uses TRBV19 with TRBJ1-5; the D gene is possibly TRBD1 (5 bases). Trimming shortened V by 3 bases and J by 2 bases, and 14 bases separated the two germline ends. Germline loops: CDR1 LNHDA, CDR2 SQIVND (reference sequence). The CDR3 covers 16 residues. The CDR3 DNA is TGTGCCAGTAGTATGGGGCTGGGTTTGGGCAATCAGCCCCAGCATTTT. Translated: CASSMGLGLGNQPQHF.